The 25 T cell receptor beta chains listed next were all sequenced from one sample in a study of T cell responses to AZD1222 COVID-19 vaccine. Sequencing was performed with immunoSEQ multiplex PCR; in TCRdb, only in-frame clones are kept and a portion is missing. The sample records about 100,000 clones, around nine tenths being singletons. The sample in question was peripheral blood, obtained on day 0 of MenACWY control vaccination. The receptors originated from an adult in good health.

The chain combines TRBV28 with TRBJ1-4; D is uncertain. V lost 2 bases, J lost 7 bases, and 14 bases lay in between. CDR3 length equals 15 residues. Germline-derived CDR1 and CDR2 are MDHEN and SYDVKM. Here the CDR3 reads CASSLARREGEKLFF. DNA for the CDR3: TGTGCCAGCAGTTTAGCTCGCCGGGAGGGTGAAAAACTGTTTTTT.

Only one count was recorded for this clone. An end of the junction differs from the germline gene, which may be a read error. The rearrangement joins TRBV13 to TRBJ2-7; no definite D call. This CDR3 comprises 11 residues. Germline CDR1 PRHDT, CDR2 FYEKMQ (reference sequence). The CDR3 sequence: CASTNGSLLNF. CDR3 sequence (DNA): TGTGCCAGCACCAACGGGTCCCTCCTTAATTTC.

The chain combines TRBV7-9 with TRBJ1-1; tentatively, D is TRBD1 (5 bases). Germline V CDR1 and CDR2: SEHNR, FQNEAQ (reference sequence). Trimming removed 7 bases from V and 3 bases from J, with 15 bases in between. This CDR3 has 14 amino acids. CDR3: CASNSPGAYTEAFF. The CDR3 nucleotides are TGTGCCAGCAATTCTCCCGGGGCCTACACTGAAGCTTTCTTT.

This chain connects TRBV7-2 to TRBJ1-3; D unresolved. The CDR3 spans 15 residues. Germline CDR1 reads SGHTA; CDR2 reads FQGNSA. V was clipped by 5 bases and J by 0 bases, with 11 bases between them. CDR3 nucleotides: TGTGCCAGCAGCCCCACGGGGAACTCTGGAAACACCATATATTTT. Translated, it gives CASSPTGNSGNTIYF. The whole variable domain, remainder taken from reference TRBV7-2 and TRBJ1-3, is GAGVSQSPSNKVTEKGKDVELRCDPISGHTALYWYRQSLGQGLEFLIYFQGNSAPDKSGLPSDRFSAERTGGSVSTLTIQRTQQEDSAVYLCASSPTGNSGNTIYFGEGSWLTVV.

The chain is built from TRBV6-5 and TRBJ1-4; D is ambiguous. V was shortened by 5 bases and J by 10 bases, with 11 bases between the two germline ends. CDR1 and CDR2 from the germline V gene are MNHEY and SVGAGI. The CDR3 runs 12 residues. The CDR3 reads CASSPEEGKLFF. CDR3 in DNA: TGTGCCAGCAGTCCGGAGGAGGGAAAACTGTTTTTT.

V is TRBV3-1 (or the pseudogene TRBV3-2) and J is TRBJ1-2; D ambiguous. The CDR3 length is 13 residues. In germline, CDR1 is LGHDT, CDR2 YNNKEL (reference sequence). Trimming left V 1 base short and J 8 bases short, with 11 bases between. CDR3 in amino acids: CASSQAFPKGYTF. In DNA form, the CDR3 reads TGTGCCAGCAGCCAAGCTTTCCCCAAGGGCTACACCTTC.

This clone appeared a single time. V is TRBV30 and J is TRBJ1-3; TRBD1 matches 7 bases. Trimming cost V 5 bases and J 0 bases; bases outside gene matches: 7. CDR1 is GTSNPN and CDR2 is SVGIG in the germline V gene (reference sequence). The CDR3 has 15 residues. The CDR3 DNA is TGTGCCTGGGGGCCGACAGGGAGCTCTGGAAACACCATATATTTT. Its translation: CAWGPTGSSGNTIYF. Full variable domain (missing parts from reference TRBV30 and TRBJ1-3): SQTIHQWPATLVQPVGSPLSLECTVEGTSNPNLYWYRQAAGRGLQLLFYSVGIGQISSEVPQNLSASRPQDRQFILSSKKLLLSDSGFYLCAWGPTGSSGNTIYFGEGSWLTVV.

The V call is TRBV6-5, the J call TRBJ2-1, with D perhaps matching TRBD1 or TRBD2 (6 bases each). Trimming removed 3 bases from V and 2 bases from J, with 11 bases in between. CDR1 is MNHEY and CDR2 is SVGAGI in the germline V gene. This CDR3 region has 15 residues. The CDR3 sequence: CASSYRGDTYNEQFF. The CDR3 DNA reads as TGTGCCAGCAGTTATCGCGGGGACACCTACAATGAGCAGTTCTTC.

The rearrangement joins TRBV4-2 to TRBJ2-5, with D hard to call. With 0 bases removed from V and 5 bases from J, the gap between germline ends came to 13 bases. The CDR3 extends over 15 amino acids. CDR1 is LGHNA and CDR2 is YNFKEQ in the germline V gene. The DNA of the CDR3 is TGTGCCAGCAGCCAAGATAGGACCTCCCGGGAGACCCAGTACTTC. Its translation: CASSQDRTSRETQYF.

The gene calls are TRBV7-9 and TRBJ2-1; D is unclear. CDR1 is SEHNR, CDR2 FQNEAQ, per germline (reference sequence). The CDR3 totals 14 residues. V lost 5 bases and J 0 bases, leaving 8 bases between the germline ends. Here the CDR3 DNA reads TGTGCCAGCAGCCCTCTCAGCTCCTACAATGAGCAGTTCTTC. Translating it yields CASSPLSSYNEQFF.

This CDR3 reads CASSRAGNTEAFF. The CDR3 DNA is TGTGCCAGCAGTAGGGCGGGGAACACTGAAGCTTTCTTT. The rearrangement uses TRBV6-5 and TRBJ1-1; D remains ambiguous. Trimming removed 5 bases from V and 1 base from J, with 8 bases in between. Germline V gene data show CDR1 as MNHEY and CDR2 as SVGAGI. The CDR3 loop spans 13 amino acids.

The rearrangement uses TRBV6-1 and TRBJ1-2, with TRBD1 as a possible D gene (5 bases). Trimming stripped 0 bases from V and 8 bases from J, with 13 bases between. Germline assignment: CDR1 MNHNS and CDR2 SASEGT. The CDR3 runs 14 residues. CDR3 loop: CASSEARGAEGYTF. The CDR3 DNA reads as TGTGCCAGCAGTGAAGCTAGGGGCGCGGAGGGCTACACCTTC.

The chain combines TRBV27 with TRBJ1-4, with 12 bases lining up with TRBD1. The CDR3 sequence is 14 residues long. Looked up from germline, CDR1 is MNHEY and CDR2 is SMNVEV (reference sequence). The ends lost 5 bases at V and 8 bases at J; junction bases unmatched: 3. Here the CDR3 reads CASSPGQGAEKLFF. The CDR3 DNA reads TGTGCCAGCAGTCCGGGACAGGGGGCGGAAAAACTGTTTTTT.

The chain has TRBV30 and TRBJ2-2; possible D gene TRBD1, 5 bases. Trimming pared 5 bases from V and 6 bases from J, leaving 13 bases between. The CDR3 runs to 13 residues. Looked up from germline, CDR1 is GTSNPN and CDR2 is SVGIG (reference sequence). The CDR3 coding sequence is TGTGCCTGGGCAGGGTTCTTGGCCGGGGAGCTGTTTTTT. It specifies CAWAGFLAGELFF.

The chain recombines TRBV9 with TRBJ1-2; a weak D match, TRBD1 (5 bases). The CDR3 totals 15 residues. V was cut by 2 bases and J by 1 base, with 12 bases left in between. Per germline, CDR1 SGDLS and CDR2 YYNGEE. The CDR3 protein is CASSVLGTGNYGYTF. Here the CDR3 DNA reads TGTGCCAGCAGCGTCCTCGGGACGGGTAACTATGGCTACACCTTC.

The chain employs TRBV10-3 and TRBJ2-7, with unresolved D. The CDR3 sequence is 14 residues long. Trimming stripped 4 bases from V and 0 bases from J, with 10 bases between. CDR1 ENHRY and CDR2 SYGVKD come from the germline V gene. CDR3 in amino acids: CAISVPSTSYEQYF. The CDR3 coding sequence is TGTGCCATCAGTGTGCCTTCTACCTCCTACGAGCAGTACTTC.

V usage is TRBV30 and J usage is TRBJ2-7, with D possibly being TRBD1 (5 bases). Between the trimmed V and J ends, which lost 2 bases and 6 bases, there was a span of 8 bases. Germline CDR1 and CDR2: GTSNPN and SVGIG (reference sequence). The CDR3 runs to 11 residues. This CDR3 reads CAWSQGSEQYF. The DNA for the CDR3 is TGTGCCTGGAGTCAGGGAAGCGAGCAGTACTTC.

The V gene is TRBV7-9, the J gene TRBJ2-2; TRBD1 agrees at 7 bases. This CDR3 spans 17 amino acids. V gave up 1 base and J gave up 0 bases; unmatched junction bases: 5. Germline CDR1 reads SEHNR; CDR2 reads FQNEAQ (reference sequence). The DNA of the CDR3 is TGTGCCAGCAGCTTAGAACGAGGGGGCCCGAACACCGGGGAGCTGTTTTTT. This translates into CASSLERGGPNTGELFF.

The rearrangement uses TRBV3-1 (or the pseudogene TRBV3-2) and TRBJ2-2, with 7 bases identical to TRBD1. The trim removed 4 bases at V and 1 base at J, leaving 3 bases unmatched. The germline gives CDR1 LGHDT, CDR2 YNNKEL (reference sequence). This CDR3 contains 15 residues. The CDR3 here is CASSRGQWNTGELFF. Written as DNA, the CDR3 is TGTGCCAGCAGCCGGGGACAGTGGAACACCGGGGAGCTGTTTTTT.

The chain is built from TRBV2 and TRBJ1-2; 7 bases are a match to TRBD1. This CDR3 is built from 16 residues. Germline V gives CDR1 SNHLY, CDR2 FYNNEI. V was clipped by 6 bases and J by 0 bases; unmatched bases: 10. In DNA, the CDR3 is TGTGCCAGCAGCGTTGGCCAGGGGGTCGCTAACTATGGCTACACCTTC. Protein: CASSVGQGVANYGYTF.

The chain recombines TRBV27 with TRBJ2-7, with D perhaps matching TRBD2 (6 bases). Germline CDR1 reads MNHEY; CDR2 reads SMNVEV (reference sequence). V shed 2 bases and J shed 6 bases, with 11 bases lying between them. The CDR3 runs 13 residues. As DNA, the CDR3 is TGTGCCAGCAGTTTAGCCGGGGGTGGCGAGCAGTACTTC. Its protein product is CASSLAGGGEQYF.

This CDR3 is CASSSQDSNTEAFF. The CDR3 DNA sequence: TGCGCCAGCAGTTCCCAGGACAGCAACACTGAAGCTTTCTTT. This chain links TRBV5-1 with TRBJ1-1; D perhaps matches TRBD1 (6 bases). Trimming shortened V by 5 bases and J by 2 bases, and 13 bases separated the two germline ends. The CDR3 covers 14 residues. Per the germline V gene, CDR1 is SGHRS and CDR2 is YFSETQ.

CDR3 region: CASSFQSSYNSPLHF. CDR3 nucleotides: TGTGCCAGCAGCTTCCAGAGCTCCTATAATTCACCCCTCCACTTT. The V and J genes are TRBV7-2 and TRBJ1-6; D is unclear. Trimming took off 3 bases at V and 0 bases at J, with 6 bases between the two ends. In germline, CDR1 is SGHTA, CDR2 FQGNSA. This CDR3 is built from 15 residues.

The CDR3: CASSYGQNTGELFF. The CDR3 DNA sequence: TGCGCCAGCAGCTATGGACAGAACACCGGGGAGCTGTTTTTT. This sequence joins TRBV5-1 and TRBJ2-2; TRBD1 might be the D (5 bases). V was shortened by 3 bases and J by 1 base, with 7 bases between the two germline ends. Germline lookup yields CDR1 SGHRS and CDR2 YFSETQ. CDR3 size: 14 residues.

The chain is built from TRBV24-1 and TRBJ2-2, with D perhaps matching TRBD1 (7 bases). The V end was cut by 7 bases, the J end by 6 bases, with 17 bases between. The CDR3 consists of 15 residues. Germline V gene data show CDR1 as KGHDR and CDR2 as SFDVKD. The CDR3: CATSRGAGEAGELFF. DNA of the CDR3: TGTGCCACCAGCAGGGGGGCAGGGGAGGCCGGGGAGCTGTTTTTT.